The T cell receptor beta chain under discussion was sequenced for a study of T cells in Graves' hyperthyroidism and ophthalmopathy. Study-wide points: It was a median approximately 6.9 months before onset that the model predicted ophthalmopathy.

It was RNA transcripts that yielded the amplified TCR beta CDR3 regions. First-round RT-PCR targeting the TCR CDR3 was performed with the HTBI primer set. TCRdb passed the multiplex PCR reads through MiXCR, listing each CDR3 protein once. The sample carries approximately 380,000 distinct CDR3 sequences, about a fifth recorded once. Note on this clonotype: The antigen remains unidentified.

Germline CDR1 and CDR2: MRHNA and SNTAGT. The length of the CDR3 is 15 residues. Trimming removed 6 bases at V and 0 bases at J, with 14 bases between. The sequenced material came from blood. This clonotype was sampled from a woman between 18 and 30 years old with Graves' hyperthyroidism. The genes are TRBV6-4 and TRBJ1-1, with D uncertain. The CDR3 sequence is CASRGSDRMNTEAFF. The CDR3 DNA reads as TGTGCCAGCAGGGGTTCCGACCGCATGAACACTGAAGCTTTCTTT.